This T cell receptor (beta chain) was identified in a study of cytomegalovirus exposure and HLA in healthy donors. PCR involved 60 Vbeta and 13 Jbeta primers. Repertoires were generated with immunoSEQ multiplex PCR, while TCRdb's copy carries only in-frame clones and drops some. The table records 95,000 to 110,000 clones, around 65% of them present only once. Study results and limitations: Cytomegalovirus-associated TCR beta chains were listed, numbering more than 150. The authors later linked a missense DCLRE1C variant to TCR beta V- and J-gene trimming.

Comments on this clone: Its matching antigen is unknown. The sample holds other DNA sequences that translate to the same CDR3.

Germline V lookup: CDR1 MNHNS, CDR2 SASEGT. CDR3 size: 15 residues. V shed 6 bases and J 7 bases; nucleotides not matched to a gene: 7. This sequence was found in a woman aged 45-65 years in good health and CMV-seronegative. Specimen: PBMCs. The chain is built from TRBV6-1 and TRBJ2-1, with 12 bases fitting TRBD2. The CDR3 protein is CASSDLAGGPNEQFF. The CDR3 DNA is TGTGCCAGCAGCGACCTAGCGGGGGGGCCAAATGAGCAGTTCTTC.